This T cell receptor beta chain was recorded in a study of blood T cell repertoires in COVID-19. Only in-frame clones appear in the TCRdb table, and some are missing; sequencing was by immunoSEQ multiplex PCR. The data show roughly 220,000 clones, roughly 88% seen once. The CDR3 covers 16 residues. The V end lost 2 bases, the J end lost 1 base, and 14 bases lay between the germline ends. Germline values: CDR1 KGHSH, CDR2 LQKENI. The chain is built from TRBV18 and TRBJ1-2; D remains unclear. The source material was peripheral blood. The source of this sequence is a man in his thirties or forties who had recovered from COVID-19. CDR3 DNA: TGTGCCAGCTCACCAGTAGTTTCCGGGGTTAACTATGGCTACACCTTC. Its translation: CASSPVVSGVNYGYTF. The full variable domain, rest sourced from reference TRBV18 and TRBJ1-2, is NAGVMQNPRHLVRRRGQEARLRCSPMKGHSHVYWYRQLPEEGLKFMVYLQKENIIDESGMPKERFSAEFPKEGPSILRIQQVVRGDSAAYFCASSPVVSGVNYGYTFGSGTRLTVV.